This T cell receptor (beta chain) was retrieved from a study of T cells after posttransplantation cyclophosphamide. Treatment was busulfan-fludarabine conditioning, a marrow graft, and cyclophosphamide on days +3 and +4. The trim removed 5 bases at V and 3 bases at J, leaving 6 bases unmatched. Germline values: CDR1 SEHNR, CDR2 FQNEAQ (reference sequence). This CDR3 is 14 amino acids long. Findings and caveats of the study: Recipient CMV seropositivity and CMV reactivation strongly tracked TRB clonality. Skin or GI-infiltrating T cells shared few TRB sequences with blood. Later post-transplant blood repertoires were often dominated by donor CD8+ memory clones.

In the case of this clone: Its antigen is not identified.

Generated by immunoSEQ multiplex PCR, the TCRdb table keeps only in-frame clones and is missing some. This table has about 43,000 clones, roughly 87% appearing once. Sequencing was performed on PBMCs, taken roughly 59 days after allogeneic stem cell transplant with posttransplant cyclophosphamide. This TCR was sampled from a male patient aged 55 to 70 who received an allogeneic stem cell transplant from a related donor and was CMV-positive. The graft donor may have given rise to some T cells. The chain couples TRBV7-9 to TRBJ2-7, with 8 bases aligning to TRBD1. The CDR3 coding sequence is TGTGCCAGCAGCATGAGGGACAGGCACTACGAGCAGTACTTC. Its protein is CASSMRDRHYEQYF.